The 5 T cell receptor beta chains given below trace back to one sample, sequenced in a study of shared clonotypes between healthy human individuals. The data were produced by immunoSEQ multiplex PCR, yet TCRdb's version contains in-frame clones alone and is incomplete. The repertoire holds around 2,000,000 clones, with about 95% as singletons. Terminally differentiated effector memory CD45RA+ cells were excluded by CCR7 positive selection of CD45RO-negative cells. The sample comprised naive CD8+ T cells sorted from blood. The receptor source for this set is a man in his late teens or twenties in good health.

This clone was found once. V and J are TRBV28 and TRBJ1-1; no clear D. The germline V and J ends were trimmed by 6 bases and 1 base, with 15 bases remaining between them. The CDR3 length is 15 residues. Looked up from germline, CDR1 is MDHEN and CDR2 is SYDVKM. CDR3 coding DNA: TGTGCCAGCAGCAAAGAGTCCTGGGGGAACACTGAAGCTTTCTTT. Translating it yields CASSKESWGNTEAFF. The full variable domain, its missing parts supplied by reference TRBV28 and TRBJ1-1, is DVKVTQSSRYLVKRTGEKVFLECVQDMDHENMFWYRQDPGLGLRLIYFSYDVKMKEKGDIPEGYSVSREKKERFSLILESASTNQTSMYLCASSKESWGNTEAFFGQGTRLTVV.

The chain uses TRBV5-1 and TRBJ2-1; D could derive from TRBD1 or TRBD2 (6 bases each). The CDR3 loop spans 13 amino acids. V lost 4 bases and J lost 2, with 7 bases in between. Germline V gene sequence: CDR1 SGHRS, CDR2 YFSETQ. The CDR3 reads CASSGGPYNEQFF. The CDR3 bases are TGCGCCAGCAGCGGGGGGCCCTACAATGAGCAGTTCTTC.

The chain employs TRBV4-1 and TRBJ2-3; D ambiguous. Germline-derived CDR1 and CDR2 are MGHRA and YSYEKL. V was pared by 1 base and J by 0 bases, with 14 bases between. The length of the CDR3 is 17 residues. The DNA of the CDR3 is TGCGCCAGCAGCCAAGGGAGTTCCTTCCCTAGCACAGATACGCAGTATTTT. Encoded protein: CASSQGSSFPSTDTQYF.

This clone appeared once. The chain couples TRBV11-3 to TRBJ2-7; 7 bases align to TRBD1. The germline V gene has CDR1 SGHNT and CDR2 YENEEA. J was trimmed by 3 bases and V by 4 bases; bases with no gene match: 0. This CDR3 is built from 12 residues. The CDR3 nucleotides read TGTGCCAGCAGCTACAGGGGCTACGAGCAGTACTTC. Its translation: CASSYRGYEQYF.

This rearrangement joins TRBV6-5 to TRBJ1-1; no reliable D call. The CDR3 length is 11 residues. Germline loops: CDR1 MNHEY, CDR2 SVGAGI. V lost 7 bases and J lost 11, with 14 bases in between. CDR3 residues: CASNSPDGAFF. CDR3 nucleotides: TGTGCCAGCAACTCACCCGACGGGGCTTTCTTT.